The rows below give T cell receptor beta chains drawn from one sample of a study of identical twins. TCRdb recomputed calls from the 5' RACE reads with MiXCR, one row per CDR3 protein. Of 550,000 to 800,000 distinct CDR3 sequences listed, just over 7% are singletons. The same data also contributed to another study, on yellow fever vaccine responses in identical twins.

Material: PBMCs. The source is a woman younger than 35 in good health. The CDR3 runs from the conserved cysteine through the conserved F or W. Each record gives: V gene, D gene, J gene, clone size, CDR3 protein, CDR3 DNA. The D gene is left open where the match is weak. Clone sizes are given selectively: once, few, many, or a class where the clone is expanded.

>TRBV12-3/TRBV12-4|TRBD2|TRBJ2-1|few
CASSLAPGTSWIF
TGTGCCAGCAGTTTAGCCCCCGGGACTAGTTGGATCTTC
>TRBV20-1|NA|TRBJ2-7|NA
CSAPGPGSYEQYF
TGCAGTGCACCGGGACCTGGCTCCTACGAGCAGTACTTC
>TRBV7-2|NA|TRBJ1-1|few
CASSPRQVREAFF
TGTGCCAGCAGCCCTAGACAGGTTCGGGAAGCTTTCTTT
>TRBV3-1|TRBD2|TRBJ2-3|few
CASSRHGTSGTDTQYF
TGTGCCAGCAGCCGCCACGGGACTAGCGGCACAGATACGCAGTATTTT
>TRBV5-1|TRBD2|TRBJ2-1|many
CASSLAAGVTFEQFF
TGCGCCAGCAGCTTGGCAGCGGGAGTTACCTTTGAGCAGTTCTTC
>TRBV27|NA|TRBJ2-7|NA
CASSLSWATVYEQYF
TGTGCCAGCAGTTTATCGTGGGCGACAGTCTACGAGCAGTACTTC
>TRBV5-5|TRBD1|TRBJ1-1|few
CASSIDRAGRNTEAFF
TGTGCCAGCAGCATAGACAGGGCTGGGAGGAACACTGAAGCTTTCTTT
>TRBV6-6|TRBD2|TRBJ2-3|NA
CASSYSRTSGGPFTDTQYF
TGTGCCAGCAGTTACTCCCGGACTAGCGGGGGGCCCTTCACAGATACGCAGTATTTT
>TRBV10-3|NA|TRBJ1-4|few
CAISESVGGATNEKLFF
TGTGCCATCAGTGAGTCGGTTGGAGGGGCAACTAATGAAAAACTGTTTTTT
>TRBV29-1|NA|TRBJ2-7|NA
CSAKATYEQYF
TGCAGCGCTAAAGCTACCTACGAGCAGTACTTC
>TRBV7-9|NA|TRBJ2-2|NA
CANRVGNTGELFF
TGTGCCAACAGGGTAGGGAACACCGGGGAGCTGTTTTTT
>TRBV19|NA|TRBJ1-2|few
CASPPNSYGYTF
TGTGCCAGCCCCCCGAACAGCTATGGCTACACCTTC
>TRBV12-3/TRBV12-4|NA|TRBJ2-3|many
CASSLPGVGTDTQYF
TGTGCCAGCAGTTTACCGGGGGTGGGAACAGATACGCAGTATTTT
>TRBV12-3/TRBV12-4|TRBD2|TRBJ2-4|many
CASTPGLAGGGAKNIQYF
TGTGCCAGCACCCCGGGACTAGCGGGGGGGGGTGCCAAAAACATTCAGTACTTC
>TRBV11-2|NA|TRBJ2-2|few
CASSQGAYNTGELFF
TGTGCCAGCAGCCAAGGGGCTTACAACACCGGGGAGCTGTTTTTT
>TRBV29-1|NA|TRBJ1-2|NA
CSVEDRIYGYTF
TGCAGCGTTGAAGATCGCATATACGGCTACACCTTC
>TRBV7-3|NA|TRBJ2-5|NA
CASSRSGYQETQYF
TGTGCCAGCAGCCGATCAGGTTACCAAGAGACCCAGTACTTC
>TRBV6-5|NA|TRBJ1-1|few
CASSYSREMRGTEAFF
TGTGCCAGCAGTTACTCGAGGGAGATGAGGGGCACTGAAGCTTTCTTT
>TRBV2|NA|TRBJ2-7|many
CASSEQGSLNEQYF
TGTGCCAGCAGTGAGCAAGGCAGCCTCAACGAGCAGTACTTC
>TRBV7-9|TRBD1|TRBJ1-4|NA
CASSLALTGNEKLFF
TGTGCCAGCAGCTTAGCTTTGACAGGGAATGAAAAACTGTTTTTT
>TRBV27|TRBD1|TRBJ2-1|NA
CASSFEGAWGHEQFF
TGTGCCAGCAGTTTTGAGGGGGCATGGGGCCATGAGCAGTTCTTC
>TRBV2|NA|TRBJ2-4|few
CASSAVRLQNIQYF
TGTGCCAGCAGTGCGGTCCGGCTCCAAAACATTCAGTACTTC
>TRBV29-1|NA|TRBJ1-2|many
CSVRGEANYGYTF
TGCAGCGTCCGAGGTGAAGCTAACTATGGCTACACCTTC
>TRBV20-1|NA|TRBJ1-1|few
CSARKEPGTEAFF
TGCAGTGCTAGAAAAGAGCCGGGCACTGAAGCTTTCTTT